This is a list of T cell receptor beta chains from one sample in a study of beta chain features in type 1 diabetes. Clones were read by immunoSEQ multiplex PCR, and TCRdb kept only the in-frame ones, dropping some. The sample lists around 450,000 clones; roughly 10% were seen once. The sequencing input was naive CD4+ T cells from blood. The source is a woman younger than 30 in good health. Each CDR3 is given with its conserved first and last residue. The D gene is left open where the match is weak. Not all rows give a size; the values are once, few, many and, for expanded clones, a class.

clone_size,v_call,j_call,d_call,cdr3_nt,cdr3_aa
few,TRBV29-1,TRBJ1-2,.,TGCAGCGTCCTGACACGGGGAGGGATTGACTATGGCTACACCTTC,CSVLTRGGIDYGYTF
many,TRBV30,TRBJ2-7,.,TGTGCCTGGGCCGGTTCCTACGAGCAGTACTTC,CAWAGSYEQYF
.,TRBV29-1,TRBJ2-7,.,TGCAGCGCACGAGACTCGAGCTCCTACGAGCAGTACTTC,CSARDSSSYEQYF
few,TRBV19,TRBJ1-3,TRBD1,TGTGCCAGTAGGAACAGGGGGCGAGGAGGAAACACCATATATTTT,CASRNRGRGGNTIYF
.,TRBV7-9,TRBJ1-4,.,TGTGCCAGCAGCCAAACAGGGTATCAAGGAGGTGAAAAACTGTTTTTT,CASSQTGYQGGEKLFF
few,TRBV30,TRBJ2-7,.,TGTGCCTGGAGTCGGGAGCTTGGCTCCTACGAGCAGTACTTC,CAWSRELGSYEQYF
many,TRBV16,TRBJ1-5,.,TGTGCCAGCAGCCTCAGACAGGTTAATCAGCCCCAGCATTTT,CASSLRQVNQPQHF
few,TRBV6-6,TRBJ2-3,.,TGTGCCAGCATGGGTCCGGGCACAGATACGCAGTATTTT,CASMGPGTDTQYF
few,TRBV4-3,TRBJ1-4,TRBD1,TGCGCCAGCAGCCAAACGGGACAGGGGTTTGAAAAACTGTTTTTT,CASSQTGQGFEKLFF
few,TRBV7-9,TRBJ1-6,.,TGTGCCAGCAGCTCCGCCCCAGGGGCGAATAATTCACCCCTCCACTTT,CASSSAPGANNSPLHF
.,TRBV6-6,TRBJ2-7,TRBD2,TGTGCCAGCAGGCCTCTAGCGGGAGTTGTCGAGCAGTACTTC,CASRPLAGVVEQYF
.,TRBV18,TRBJ2-2,.,TGTGCCAGCTCACACTACAGACAAACCGGGGAGCTGTTTTTT,CASSHYRQTGELFF
.,TRBV7-9,TRBJ2-1,.,TGTGCCAGCAGCTTAGGCCTCTCCTACAATGAGCAGTTCTTC,CASSLGLSYNEQFF
.,TRBV18,TRBJ2-4,.,TGTGCCAGCTCACCACCAGGGGAAGGCAAAAACATTCAGTACTTC,CASSPPGEGKNIQYF
.,TRBV30,TRBJ1-4,.,TGTGCCTGGGGCCCCGGTACTGAAAAACTGTTTTTT,CAWGPGTEKLFF
.,TRBV7-3,TRBJ2-3,.,TGTGCCAGCAGCCAATGGGACACAGATACGCAGTATTTT,CASSQWDTDTQYF
.,TRBV13,TRBJ1-2,TRBD1,TGTGCCAGCAGCTTCGGACAGGGTGTACAAGGCTACACCTTC,CASSFGQGVQGYTF
.,TRBV30,TRBJ2-1,.,TGTGCCTGGAAATCGGGCGGCCACAATGAGCAGTTCTTC,CAWKSGGHNEQFF
few,TRBV7-9,TRBJ2-7,TRBD2,TGTGCCAGCAGCTATACTAGCGGGAATGAGCAGTACTTC,CASSYTSGNEQYF
.,TRBV29-1,TRBJ1-2,.,TGCAGCGTTGGCTATGGCTACACCTTC,CSVGYGYTF
.,TRBV15,TRBJ2-1,TRBD1,TGTGCCACCAGCAGATCAGACAGGGGTTTTATCGGTGAGCAGTTCTTC,CATSRSDRGFIGEQFF
few,TRBV7-9,TRBJ1-5,.,TGTGCCAGCAGCTTGGGAGAAGATCGACCCCAGCATTTT,CASSLGEDRPQHF
.,TRBV29-1,TRBJ2-3,.,TGCAGCGTTGAGGTGGGGGGATTGGATACGCAGTATTTT,CSVEVGGLDTQYF
.,TRBV5-1,TRBJ2-1,.,TGCGCCAGCAGCTTTAACAGGGTGAATGAGCAGTTCTTC,CASSFNRVNEQFF
few,TRBV7-9,TRBJ2-2,.,TGTGCCAGCAGCTTGGGGATTAGCACCGGGGAGCTGTTTTTT,CASSLGISTGELFF
.,TRBV18,TRBJ2-3,.,TGTGCCAGCTCTAAGGGACCGAACAAGATAACAGATACGCAGTATTTT,CASSKGPNKITDTQYF
few,TRBV14,TRBJ2-1,TRBD2,TGTGCCAGCAGCCAGCCTCGGGGTAGCGGGCTATATGAGCAGTTCTTC,CASSQPRGSGLYEQFF
.,TRBV7-8,TRBJ2-2,.,TGTGCCAGCAGCTTATCGCGGGGCAACACCGGGGAGCTGTTTTTT,CASSLSRGNTGELFF
few,TRBV4-3,TRBJ2-1,.,TGCGCCAGCAGCCAAGATTTGAGGGACTACAATGAGCAGTTCTTC,CASSQDLRDYNEQFF
few,TRBV29-1,TRBJ2-7,.,TGCAGCGTTGGACGGGACTCCTACGAGCAGTACTTC,CSVGRDSYEQYF
.,TRBV6-5,TRBJ2-1,TRBD2,TGTGCCAGCAGGTCCACTAGCGGGGGAAGGAACGAGCAGTTCTTC,CASRSTSGGRNEQFF
few,TRBV7-9,TRBJ1-1,TRBD1,TGTGCCAGCAGCCACAAGAAAGGGACAGGGCTGAACACTGAAGCTTTCTTT,CASSHKKGTGLNTEAFF
.,TRBV6-5,TRBJ1-6,TRBD1,TGTGCCAGCAGTTACGGGACAGGGAGAGATTCACCCCTCCACTTT,CASSYGTGRDSPLHF
.,TRBV4-3,TRBJ2-3,TRBD1,TGCGCCAGCAGCCAAACCCTAGGGGGCTGGGGGAGCACAGATACGCAGTATTTT,CASSQTLGGWGSTDTQYF
.,TRBV6-5,TRBJ1-3,.,TGTGCCAGCAGACCCGGACCCCTCTCTGGAAACACCATATATTTT,CASRPGPLSGNTIYF
few,TRBV7-2,TRBJ2-5,TRBD2,TGTGCCAGCAGCTTAGGGGCTAGCGGGGGTGGTCAGGAGACCCAGTACTTC,CASSLGASGGGQETQYF
few,TRBV5-1,TRBJ2-1,TRBD1,TGCGCCAGCAGCTTGGGACAGGGGGCAAGGAATGAGCAGTTCTTC,CASSLGQGARNEQFF
.,TRBV15,TRBJ1-1,.,TGTGCCACCAGCAGTAGGACGGGTATTAATACTGAAGCTTTCTTT,CATSSRTGINTEAFF
few,TRBV25-1,TRBJ2-7,TRBD1,TGTGCCAGCAGTGATCCCGGGACAGGGCCCTACGAGCAGTACTTC,CASSDPGTGPYEQYF
few,TRBV7-2,TRBJ2-1,.,TGTGCCAGCAGCCCATGGAGCAATGAGCAGTTCTTC,CASSPWSNEQFF
.,TRBV5-1,TRBJ2-5,TRBD2,TGCGCCAGCAGCTTGGAACTAGCGGGAGGAGAGACCCAGTACTTC,CASSLELAGGETQYF
few,TRBV7-2,TRBJ2-1,.,TGTGCCAGCAGCTTGACCCCGAAAAGGGAGCCGAATGAGCAGTTCTTC,CASSLTPKREPNEQFF